Listed here is a single T cell receptor beta chain. There are a few counts of this clonotype. It lacks a known antigen. No base quality values were provided; no much bigger clone lies one nucleotide off. This sample was included in a study of T-cell memory formation after mild COVID-19 listed by TCRdb under 2021. For the wider study: TCR sequence clusters from the two donors were largely donor specific. T-cell clones expanding and contracting after mild COVID-19 in a couple of donors were tracked by longitudinal TCRalpha and TCRbeta repertoire sequencing. Two young, previously healthy adult volunteers made up the cohort, one male and one female.

General findings and caveats noted by the study authors: The second-wave clones that peaked on day 37 were not confirmed to be SARS-CoV-2 specific. Contracting CD4+ clones were located mainly in the CM and EM memory subsets, whereas CD8+ clones were found to be enriched in EMRA. The study covered only a couple of mild cases, and larger cohorts including severe cases with pre-infection samples were considered necessary. Balanced CD4/CD8 phenotypes were observed for clones contracting from day 15 to 85, whereas a bias towards CD4+ was observed for a second wave of clones expanding from day 15 to 37. Some responding clones were found in pre-infection memory, which suggests that pre-existing cross-reactive memory T cells took part in the SARS-CoV-2 response.

Sequencing took place on an Illumina NovaSeq 6000. Using 5'RACE with constant-segment primers, TCRalpha and TCRbeta cDNA libraries were constructed, with sample barcodes and unique molecular identifiers added in the process. RNA was extracted from every sample with Trizol reagent. Amplification of the libraries took two PCR steps, and the second step added a second sample barcode plus Illumina TruSeq adapters. Sequencing of the libraries was done on an Illumina NovaSeq, producing 2 x 150 bp paired-end reads. Processing in the source paper ran as follows. The reads were demultiplexed and collapsed into UMI-guided consensus sequences using migec v1.2.7. With mixcr v2.1.11, UMI consensuses were aligned to TRA and TRB V and J templates and assembled into clonotypes. Clonotypes were classified as expanded or contracted when called significant by both edgeR and NoisET, with noise models trained on biological replicates. edgeR calls used a false discovery rate-adjusted p below 0.01 and a log2 fold-change threshold of 1. As an exploratory analysis of dynamics, PCA with hierarchical clustering was applied to max-normalized trajectories of the 1000 most abundant clonotypes. Separately sequenced CD4+ and CD8+ repertoires were used to assign a CD4 or CD8 phenotype to each responding clone. The raw public data were reprocessed by TCRdb itself: fastp quality trimming at Q25, MiXCR clonotype calling, in-frame beta chains only. Each CDR3 protein appears once, grouped with its most common genes and DNA. TCRdb, rather than the study authors, made the V and J calls. The sample table records 300,000 to 350,000 distinct CDR3 sequences; roughly an eighth of these occur just once. Clones ranked in the top ten supply around 20% of the sample.

PBMCs were isolated by Ficoll-Paque density gradient centrifugation. The CDR3 contains 12 residues, cysteine and phenylalanine counted. Only CDR3 DNA remains: 36 bases, in frame from the first base. The germline V gene encodes CDR1 SGHTA and CDR2 FQGTGA. The germline ends are 7 bases apart after V is trimmed by 4 bases and J by 5 bases. The chain employs TRBV7-3 and TRBJ2-3; there is no confident call for the D gene. The source material was PBMCs or a T cell subset sorted from them (not recorded which). The clonotype originates from a young man who had mild COVID-19 (a few samples of this study predate the infection). The sample titles of this study are shuffled in the database, so cell type and time point are left out; the donor was told from shared clones. The DNA reads as follows: TGTGCCAGCAGCTCCTCGATAGATACGCAGTATTTT. Translated, this is CASSSSIDTQYF.